These 5 T cell receptor beta chains originate from one sample sequenced in a study of T-cell memory formation after mild COVID-19. TCRdb recomputed calls from the 5' RACE reads with MiXCR, one row per CDR3 protein. This sample has more than 250,000 distinct CDR3 sequences, with 15% to 20% found just once. Sequencing was performed on PBMCs or a T cell subset sorted from them (not recorded which). The receptors here all came from a man between 18 and 35 years old who had mild COVID-19 (a few samples of this study predate the infection). Cell type and time point are not known.

This clonotype showed up just a few times. This sequence joins TRBV6-2 or TRBV6-3 and TRBJ1-4; no clear D gene. The CDR3 loop spans 14 amino acids. The V gene lost 5 bases and the J gene lost 7 bases, with 14 bases spanning the gap. In germline, CDR1 is MNHEY, CDR2 SVGEGT. The chain's CDR3 is CASSPRGVREKLFF. DNA for the CDR3: TGTGCCAGCAGTCCCCGAGGAGTTCGTGAAAAACTGTTTTTT.

This clonotype was counted between two and nine times. The gene calls are TRBV7-2 and TRBJ2-3; TRBD2 matches at 9 bases. CDR3 length: 17 amino acids. Germline-derived CDR1 and CDR2 are SGHTA and FQGNSA. Losses at the gene ends were 1 base for V and 4 bases for J; bases not matched to a gene: 9. In DNA, the CDR3 is TGTGCCAGCAGCTTAGTCGGGCTAGCGGGGAGCTCAGATACGCAGTATTTT. This gives the protein CASSLVGLAGSSDTQYF.

This clonotype has more than one count but fewer than ten. CDR3 protein: CASSYSDRRYGYTF. In DNA form, the CDR3 reads TGTGCCAGCAGTTACTCGGACCGGCGATATGGCTACACCTTC. This chain connects TRBV6-6 to TRBJ1-2; D not certain. The length of the CDR3 is 14 residues. V was clipped by 0 bases and J by 5 bases, with 10 bases between them. Germline CDR1 reads MNHNY; CDR2 reads SVGAGI (reference sequence).

This clonotype was detected a few times. The V gene is TRBV7-9, the J gene TRBJ1-5; no reliable D call. Germline CDR1 is SEHNR and CDR2 is FQNEAQ (reference sequence). The CDR3 sequence is 13 residues long. Trimming left V 4 bases short and J 3 bases short, with 7 bases between. In DNA form, the CDR3 reads TGTGCCAGCAGCTCGGGGATCAATCAGCCCCAGCATTTT. This encodes CASSSGINQPQHF.

This chain uses TRBV19 with TRBJ1-1; D remains unclear. This CDR3 has 15 amino acids. Trimming pared 7 bases from V and 1 base from J, leaving 16 bases between. Germline CDR1 and CDR2: LNHDA and SQIVND (reference sequence). The CDR3 protein is CASNLAGAPNTEAFF. For the CDR3, the DNA is TGTGCCAGTAATCTGGCAGGAGCACCGAACACTGAAGCTTTCTTT.